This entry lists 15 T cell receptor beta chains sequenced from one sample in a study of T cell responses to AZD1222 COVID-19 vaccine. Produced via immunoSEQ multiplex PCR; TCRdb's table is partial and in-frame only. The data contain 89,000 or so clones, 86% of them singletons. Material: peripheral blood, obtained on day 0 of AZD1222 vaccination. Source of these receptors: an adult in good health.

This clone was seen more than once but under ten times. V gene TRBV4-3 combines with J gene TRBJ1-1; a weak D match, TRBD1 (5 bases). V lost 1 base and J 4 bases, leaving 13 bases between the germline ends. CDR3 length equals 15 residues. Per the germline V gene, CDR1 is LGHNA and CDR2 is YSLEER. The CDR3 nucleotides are TGCGCCAGCAGCCAAGGGGCTGGGACGGGCACTGAAGCTTTCTTT. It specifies CASSQGAGTGTEAFF.

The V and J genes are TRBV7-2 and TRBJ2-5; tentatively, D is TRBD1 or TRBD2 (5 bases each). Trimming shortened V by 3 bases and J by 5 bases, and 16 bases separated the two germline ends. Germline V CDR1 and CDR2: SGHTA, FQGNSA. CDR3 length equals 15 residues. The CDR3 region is CASSLEVGRRETQYF. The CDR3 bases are TGTGCCAGCAGCTTGGAGGTGGGGCGTCGGGAGACCCAGTACTTC.

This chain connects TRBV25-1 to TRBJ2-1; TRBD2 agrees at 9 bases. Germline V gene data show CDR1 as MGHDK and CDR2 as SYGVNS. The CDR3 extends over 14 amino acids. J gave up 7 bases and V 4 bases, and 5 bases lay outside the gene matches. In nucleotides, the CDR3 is TGTGCCAGCAGTGGACTAGCGGAGCATAATGAGCAGTTCTTC. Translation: CASSGLAEHNEQFF.

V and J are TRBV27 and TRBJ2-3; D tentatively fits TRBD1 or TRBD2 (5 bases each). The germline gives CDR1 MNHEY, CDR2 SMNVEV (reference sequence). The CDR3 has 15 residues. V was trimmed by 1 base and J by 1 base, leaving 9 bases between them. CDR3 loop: CASSLWGIGTDTQYF. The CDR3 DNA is TGTGCCAGCAGTTTATGGGGGATCGGCACAGATACGCAGTATTTT.

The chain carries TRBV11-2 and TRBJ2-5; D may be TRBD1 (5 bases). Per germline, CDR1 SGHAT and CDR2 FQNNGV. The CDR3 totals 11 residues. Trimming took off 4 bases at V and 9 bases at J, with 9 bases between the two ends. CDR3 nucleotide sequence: TGTGCCAGCAGCTCGCAGGGTTCCCAGTACTTC. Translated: CASSSQGSQYF.

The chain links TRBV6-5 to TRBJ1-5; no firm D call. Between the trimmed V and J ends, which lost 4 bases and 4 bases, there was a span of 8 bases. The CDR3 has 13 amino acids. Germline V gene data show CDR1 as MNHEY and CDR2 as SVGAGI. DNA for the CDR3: TGTGCCAGCAGTTTGTCCTATAATCAGCCCCAGCATTTT. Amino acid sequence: CASSLSYNQPQHF.

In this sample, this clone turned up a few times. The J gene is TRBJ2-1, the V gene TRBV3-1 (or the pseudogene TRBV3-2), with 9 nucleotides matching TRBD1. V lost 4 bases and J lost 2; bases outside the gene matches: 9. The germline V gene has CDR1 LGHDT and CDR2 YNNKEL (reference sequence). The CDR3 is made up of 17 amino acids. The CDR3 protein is CASSPDLGDRAYNEQFF. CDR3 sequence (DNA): TGTGCCAGCAGCCCTGACCTAGGGGACAGGGCCTACAATGAGCAGTTCTTC.

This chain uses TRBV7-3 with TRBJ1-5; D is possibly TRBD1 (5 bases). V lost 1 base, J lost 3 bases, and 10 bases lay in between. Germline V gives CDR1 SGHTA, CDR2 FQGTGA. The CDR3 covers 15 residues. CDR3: CASSLNRQANQPQHF. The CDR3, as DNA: TGTGCCAGCAGCTTAAACAGGCAGGCCAATCAGCCCCAGCATTTT.

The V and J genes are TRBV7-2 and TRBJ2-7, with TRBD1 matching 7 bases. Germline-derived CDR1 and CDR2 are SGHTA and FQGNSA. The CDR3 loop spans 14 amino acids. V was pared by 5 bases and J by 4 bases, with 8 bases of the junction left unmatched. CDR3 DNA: TGTGCCAGCAGCCCTGGACAGGTAAAATACGAGCAGTACTTC. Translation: CASSPGQVKYEQYF.

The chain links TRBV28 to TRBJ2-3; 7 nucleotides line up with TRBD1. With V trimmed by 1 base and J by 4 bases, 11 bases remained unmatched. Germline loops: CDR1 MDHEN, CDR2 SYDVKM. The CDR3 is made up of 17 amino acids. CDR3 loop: CASSLYRQGSGSDTQYF. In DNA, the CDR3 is TGTGCCAGCAGTTTATATAGACAGGGTAGTGGATCAGATACGCAGTATTTT. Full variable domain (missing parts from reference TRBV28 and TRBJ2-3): DVKVTQSSRYLVKRTGEKVFLECVQDMDHENMFWYRQDPGLGLRLIYFSYDVKMKEKGDIPEGYSVSREKKERFSLILESASTNQTSMYLCASSLYRQGSGSDTQYFGPGTRLTVL.

The CDR3 coding sequence is TGTGCCAGCAGCCAACTAGCGGGAGTAACCGAGCAGTACTTC. Amino acids: CASSQLAGVTEQYF. The chain combines TRBV28 with TRBJ2-7; 11 positions agree with TRBD2. Unmatched junction bases numbered 7, after V lost 6 bases and J lost 6 bases. The V gene's germline CDR1 is MDHEN and CDR2 SYDVKM. The CDR3 length is 14 residues.

CDR3 sequence: CASSDSGTHGYTF. The CDR3 DNA is TGTGCCAGCAGTGACTCGGGGACACATGGCTACACCTTC. The chain has TRBV6-4 and TRBJ1-2; TRBD1 is a possible D gene (6 bases). The CDR3 extends over 13 amino acids. The germline gives CDR1 MRHNA, CDR2 SNTAGT. V was cut by 0 bases and J by 6 bases, with 8 bases left in between.

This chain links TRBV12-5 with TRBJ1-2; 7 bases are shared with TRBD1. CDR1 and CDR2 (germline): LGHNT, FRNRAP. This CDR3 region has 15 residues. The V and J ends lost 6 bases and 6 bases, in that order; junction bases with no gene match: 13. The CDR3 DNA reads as TGTGCTAGTGGGAGCTGGGACAGCCGTTGGGATGGCTACACCTTC. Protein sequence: CASGSWDSRWDGYTF.

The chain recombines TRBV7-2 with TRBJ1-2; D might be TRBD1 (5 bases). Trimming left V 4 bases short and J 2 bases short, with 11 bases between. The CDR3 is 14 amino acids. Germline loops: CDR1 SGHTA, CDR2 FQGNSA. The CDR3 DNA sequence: TGTGCCAGCAGCTCCTCGACAGCGAACTATGGCTACACCTTC. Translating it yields CASSSSTANYGYTF. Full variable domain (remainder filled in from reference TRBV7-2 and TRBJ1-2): GAGVSQSPSNKVTEKGKDVELRCDPISGHTALYWYRQSLGQGLEFLIYFQGNSAPDKSGLPSDRFSAERTGGSVSTLTIQRTQQEDSAVYLCASSSSTANYGYTFGSGTRLTVV.

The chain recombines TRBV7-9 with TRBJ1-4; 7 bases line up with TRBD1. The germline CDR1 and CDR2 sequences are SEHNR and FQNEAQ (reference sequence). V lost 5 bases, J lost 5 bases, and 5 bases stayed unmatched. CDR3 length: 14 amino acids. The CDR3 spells CASSRDRLNEKLFF. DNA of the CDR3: TGTGCCAGCAGCCGGGACAGACTGAATGAAAAACTGTTTTTT.